This section outlines one T cell receptor (beta chain) sequence together with its context. The data originate from a study of blood T cells in healthy people across ages. Researchers collected around 10 milliliters of peripheral blood from every single donor. For the second PCR, which ran for about 6 to 12 cycles, a sample-barcoded 5' primer and a J-beta primer mix were used. Each cDNA molecule carried a tag from a template-switch adaptor that contained 12 random nucleotides. MiXCR, run by TCRdb on the 5' RACE reads, gives a single entry per CDR3 protein. The table lists about 1.6 million distinct CDR3 sequences, roughly a third of them singletons. The germline CDR1 and CDR2 sequences are MNHEY and SMNVEV (reference sequence). V lost 5 bases and J lost 9; bases outside the gene matches: 12. The CDR3 covers 16 residues.

The sequenced material came from blood. This sequence originates from a woman in her thirties in good health. This sequence joins TRBV27 and TRBJ2-1; 11 positions match TRBD2. The CDR3 is CASSQGTSGTRVEQFF. The CDR3 DNA sequence: TGTGCCAGCAGTCAGGGGACTAGCGGAACTCGGGTTGAGCAGTTCTTC.